The clone carrying this T cell receptor (beta chain) was observed a few times. The sample originates from a study of sequential checkpoint blockade in melanoma. The germline gives CDR1 MNHGY, CDR2 SAAAGT. The V end was cut by 6 bases, the J end by 1 base, with 20 bases between. This CDR3 contains 17 residues. Treatment of the sample: randomized to nivolumab then ipilimumab (arm A) or the reverse (arm B). Here immunoSEQ multiplex PCR was the method, and the copy in TCRdb shows in-frame clones only, minus some. The table records some 510 clones, about 20% of them present only once. The sequencing used tumor tissue (inferred from file names), collected from a patient given nivolumab and ipilimumab in sequence. The receptor was derived from a human donor with melanoma. The chain uses TRBV6-8 and TRBJ2-3; a possible D gene is TRBD2 (6 bases). The CDR3 bases are TGTGCCAGCAGCTTGACCGGCGGGGTAGGAGGCACAGATACGCAGTATTTT. Residues: CASSLTGGVGGTDTQYF.